This T cell receptor beta chain was sequenced in a study of blood T cell repertoires in COVID-19. Study information: The United States, Italy and Spain supplied acute and convalescent COVID-19 samples. From T cells, B-cell-depleted T cells, or PBMCs came the material, which was cDNA or gDNA.

As originally analysed: Estimation of nucleated cell counts relied on the amplification of reference gene primers. Measured with immunoSEQ multiplex PCR; TCRdb has only the in-frame clones, and not every one. The DNA was the basis for D and trimming; V, J and clone size are from that table. The table lists tens of thousands of clones, around 89% of them singletons, with approximately 5.3% in the top ten. This CDR3 is 14 amino acids long. V was shortened by 0 bases and J by 2 bases, with 5 bases between the two germline ends. Germline V gene lookup returns CDR1 MNHEY and CDR2 SVGEGT. The V gene is TRBV6-2 or TRBV6-3, the J gene TRBJ2-4, with no clear D. The sequencing sample was made of peripheral blood. This sequence originates from a man in his forties or fifties with acute or convalescent COVID-19. The CDR3 nucleotides are TGTGCCAGCAGTTACTCTGACTCCAAAAACATTCAGTACTTC. This codes for CASSYSDSKNIQYF.